Listed here is a single T cell receptor (beta chain). Its antigen is unknown. The record originates from a study of cytomegalovirus exposure and HLA in healthy donors. Study-level findings and limits: Excluded were some V segments that proved indistinguishable, including TRBV6-2 and TRBV6-3.

Healthy bone marrow donors made up the donor group. It was with 60 Vbeta and 13 Jbeta primers that the PCR ran. Libraries were prepared by immunoSEQ multiplex PCR; TCRdb keeps only in-frame clonotypes and omits some of them. This sample contains about 130,000 clones. The V end was cut by 1 base, the J end by 1 base, with 4 bases between. This CDR3 spans 13 amino acids. Per germline, CDR1 SGDLS and CDR2 YYNGEE. The chain employs TRBV9 and TRBJ2-3; unclear D gene. The clonotype was recovered from a woman in her thirties or forties in good health and CMV-seronegative. The specimen sequenced was PBMCs. The chain's CDR3 is CASSVPGTDTQYF. The CDR3 region has the DNA TGTGCCAGCAGCGTACCGGGCACAGATACGCAGTATTTT.